This T cell receptor (beta chain) was identified in a study of early T cells in non-severe SARS-CoV-2 infection (dated by TCRdb to the early 2020s). Regarding the research as a whole: Because TCR sequencing was done on bulk RNA from unsorted whole blood, the alpha and beta chains could not be paired. The study at large found these results: Matching against VDJdb was skewed toward anti-spike CD8 responses, likely underestimated virus-specific expansions, and missed private and CD4 specificities.

Inclusive of the bounding cysteine and phenylalanine, the CDR3 is 14 residues long. Only the CDR3 region is kept as DNA, spanning 42 bases read in frame from base 1. The junction carries 12 bases between V and J, which are trimmed by 7 bases and 2 bases respectively. A case-control design nested within a healthcare worker cohort in London, UK, was used, with weekly nasopharyngeal swab PCR tests and blood sampling performed. Between 23 and 31 March 2020, the week of the UK lockdown, healthcare workers were enrolled and then followed up weekly for as long as 16 weeks. The protocol used for the library was 5' RACE. The sequencing machine was a NextSeq 500. In the TCR library protocol, unique molecular identifiers were attached to individual cDNA molecules to correct for PCR bias and sequencing error. TCR alpha and beta chains were both sequenced, and the abundances of alpha and beta sequences in each sample were closely correlated with each other. The published analysis was carried out like this. Decombinator V4 was used to annotate the V gene, J gene and CDR3 of the TCR sequences. TCRs were defined as expanded if a significant change between any two time points was detected under a Poisson model with p below 0.0001. TCR abundances were normalised to the total number of TCRs sequenced per sample and were expressed as counts per million. MAIT TCRs were defined by TRAV1-2 paired with TRAJ12, TRAJ20 or TRAJ33, and iNKT TCRs by TRAV10 paired with TRAJ18. A search of VDJdb, accessed on 1 November 2021, was run for TCRs annotated to CMV, EBV and SARS-CoV-2, with TCRs annotated for multiple antigens excluded. TCRdb's own reprocessing of the public reads used fastp at Q25 and MiXCR and kept productive beta chains. Entries that share a CDR3 protein sequence are merged under the most common genes and DNA. TCRdb assigned the V and J calls; the authors' analysis was not used. The sample table contains roughly 46,000 distinct CDR3 sequences; only one count was recorded for 5.4% of them. The leading ten clones occupy 5.4% of the sample.

This clonotype occurred many times. This receptor's antigen is unknown. No base quality information exists; no much larger clone differs at one position. The sequence was obtained from an adult who was a healthcare worker with PCR-confirmed SARS-CoV-2 infection or an uninfected control (not recorded which). The sample was whole blood, taken at baseline. The V and J genes are TRBV12-3 or TRBV12-4 and TRBJ1-5; TRBD1 is a weak D gene call, 6 bases matching. In nucleotides, the sequence is TGTGCCAGCAATCCGGGGGGCGGCAATCAGCCCCAGCATTTT. It translates to CASNPGGGNQPQHF.